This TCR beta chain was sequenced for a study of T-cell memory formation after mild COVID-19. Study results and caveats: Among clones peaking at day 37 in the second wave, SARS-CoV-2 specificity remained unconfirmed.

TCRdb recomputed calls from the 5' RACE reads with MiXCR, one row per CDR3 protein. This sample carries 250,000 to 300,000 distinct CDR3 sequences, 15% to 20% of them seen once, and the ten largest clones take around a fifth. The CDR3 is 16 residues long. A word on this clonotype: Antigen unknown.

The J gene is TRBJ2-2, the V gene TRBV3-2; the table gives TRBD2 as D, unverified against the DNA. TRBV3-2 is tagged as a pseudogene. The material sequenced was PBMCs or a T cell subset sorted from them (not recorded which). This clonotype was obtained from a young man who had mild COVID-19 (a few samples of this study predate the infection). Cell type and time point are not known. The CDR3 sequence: CASSQGTSDYTGELFF. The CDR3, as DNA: TGTGCCAGCAGCCAAGGGACTAGCGACTACACCGGGGAGCTGTTTTTT.